Presented here are 5 T cell receptor beta chains from one specimen sequenced in a study of regulatory T cells in long-lasting Graves disease. iRepertoire HTBI primers and Arm-PCR of CDR3 regions built TCR beta libraries. TCRdb independently ran MiXCR on the multiplex PCR reads; one entry per CDR3 protein. There are a few hundred thousand distinct CDR3 sequences in the sample; 12% occur only once, and under 20% lies in the top ten. Time point in this sample: newly diagnosed GD, antithyroid drugs for less than 3 months. RNA from PBMCs was the source of the TCR library. These data also featured in a second study, about T cells in Graves' hyperthyroidism and ophthalmopathy.

This material consisted of peripheral blood mononuclear cells (PBMCs), taken at new diagnosis, from a patient treated with antithyroid drugs. The receptors derive from a woman in her late teens or twenties with Graves disease.

The sample holds a few counts of this clonotype. The chain carries TRBV30 and TRBJ2-1; D may match TRBD1 or TRBD2 (5 bases each). Germline lookup yields CDR1 GTSNPN and CDR2 SVGIG (reference sequence). Deletions cut 0 bases from V and 5 bases from J, with 14 bases between. The CDR3 is 15 residues long. The CDR3 is CAWSVLGVRNNEQFF. In DNA form, the CDR3 reads TGTGCCTGGAGTGTACTGGGGGTCCGAAACAATGAGCAGTTCTTC.

In its sample, this clonotype was seen many times. The V call is TRBV7-2, the J call TRBJ2-7, with D hard to call. Germline V CDR1 and CDR2: SGHTA, FQGNSA. The CDR3 has 14 residues. The V end was cut by 3 bases, the J end by 1 base, with 10 bases between. CDR3 region: CASSFRSFSYEQYF. DNA for the CDR3: TGTGCCAGCAGCTTCCGGTCGTTTTCCTACGAGCAGTACTTC.

This clonotype appeared a few times. The rearrangement joins TRBV18 to TRBJ2-5, with no clear D. The CDR3 sequence is 17 residues long. V shed 3 bases and J shed 0 bases, with 17 bases lying between them. Germline-derived CDR1 and CDR2 are KGHSH and LQKENI. This CDR3 reads CASSPSFYSEDQETQYF. CDR3 bases: TGTGCCAGCTCACCCAGTTTCTACAGCGAAGACCAAGAGACCCAGTACTTC. The full variable domain, completed using reference TRBV18 and TRBJ2-5, is NAGVMQNPRHLVRRRGQEARLRCSPMKGHSHVYWYRQLPEEGLKFMVYLQKENIIDESGMPKERFSAEFPKEGPSILRIQQVVRGDSAAYFCASSPSFYSEDQETQYFGPGTRLLVL.

The CDR3 DNA reads as TGTGCCAGCAGCTCCTCTTCCTTGGCGGGGGATCCCTACGAGCAGTACGTC. Its protein product is CASSSSSLAGDPYEQYV. The V gene is TRBV7-9, the J gene TRBJ2-7; 7 bases are shared with TRBD2. Germline CDR1 reads SEHNR; CDR2 reads FQNEAQ (reference sequence). With 4 bases clipped from V and 2 bases from J, the junction kept 14 bases outside the gene matches. The CDR3 spans 17 residues.

Turning to this clonotype: A read error may explain this, as a much larger clone is one base away. The chain uses TRBV6-5 and TRBJ1-1, with 8 bases matching TRBD1. The CDR3 is 18 residues long. The germline V gene has CDR1 MNHEY and CDR2 SVGAGI. CDR3 sequence reads: CASSYSISAGGMNTGAFF. CDR3 nucleotides: TGTGCCAGCAGTTACTCGATCTCGGCAGGGGGCATGAACACTGGAGCTTTCTTT.